This TCR beta chain was observed in a study of blood T cells in healthy people across ages. Study as a whole: Per two T cells, about one barcoded beta molecule was captured through template switching.

Then a second PCR, running about 6 to 12 cycles, was carried out with a sample-barcoded 5' primer and a J-beta primer mix. Using its own MiXCR run on the 5' RACE reads, TCRdb lists one record per CDR3 protein. The data show roughly 1,300,000 distinct CDR3 sequences, with around 55% seen just once and over 5% held by the top ten. Overall study results and limits: A roughly linear age-dependent decrease characterized TCR beta diversity per million T cells.

CDR3 length equals 14 residues. Germline assignment: CDR1 SQVTM and CDR2 ANQGSEA. The V end lost 0 bases, the J end lost 5 bases, and 12 bases lay between the germline ends. This clonotype has just a few counts. What it binds is unknown. The clonotype originates from a man between 18 and 35 years old in good health. The sequenced material came from blood. The chain carries TRBV29-1 and TRBJ2-3; D ambiguous. The CDR3 DNA reads TGCAGCGTTGAAGACCGGGTCCCAGTAGATACGCAGTATTTT. This gives the protein CSVEDRVPVDTQYF.